One and the same sample provided the 14 T cell receptor beta chains below, sequenced in a study of identical twins. TCRdb recomputed calls from the 5' RACE reads with MiXCR, one row per CDR3 protein. The repertoire has approximately 670,000 distinct CDR3 sequences, approximately 6% of them found once; the top ten carry around 1.7%. Sequencing was performed on naive T cells sorted from blood. These TCRs come from a man aged 18 to 35 in good health.

This clonotype was counted at least ten times. V usage is TRBV29-1 and J usage is TRBJ2-7; TRBD1 aligns across 8 bases. This CDR3 is built from 12 residues. Germline V gene sequence: CDR1 SQVTM, CDR2 ANQGSEA. The V segment lost 7 bases and the J segment 4 bases; nucleotides outside the gene matches: 6. The CDR3 reads CSAADRVYEQYF. CDR3 coding DNA: TGCAGCGCCGCGGACAGGGTTTACGAGCAGTACTTC.

J is TRBJ1-2 and V is TRBV20-1; D perhaps matches TRBD1 (6 bases). Trimming cost V 2 bases and J 4 bases, with 17 bases left between them. The CDR3 is made up of 15 amino acids. The germline gives CDR1 DFQATT, CDR2 SNEGSKA (reference sequence). The CDR3 protein is CSARLTGTLSYGYTF. CDR3 DNA: TGCAGTGCTAGACTTACAGGGACGTTGTCCTATGGCTACACCTTC.

This chain joins TRBV6-5 and TRBJ2-1; 10 bases are a match to TRBD2. The CDR3 loop spans 17 amino acids. After removal of 1 base from V and 10 bases from J, the junction contained 13 bases not matched to a gene. Germline V CDR1 and CDR2: MNHEY, SVGAGI. In DNA, the CDR3 is TGTGCCAGCAGTTACTTCACCGCTAGCGGGAGCCCTTCCGAGCAGTTCTTC. Amino acid sequence: CASSYFTASGSPSEQFF.

The sample holds many counts of this clonotype. This chain connects TRBV7-2 to TRBJ1-1; no clear D gene. V shed 1 base and J shed 0 bases, with 12 bases lying between them. The CDR3 extends over 16 amino acids. The germline V gene has CDR1 SGHTA and CDR2 FQGNSA. CDR3 in DNA: TGTGCCAGCAGCTTAGTTGGTGGGCAGGTGAACACTGAAGCTTTCTTT. The encoded protein is CASSLVGGQVNTEAFF.

This clonotype was picked up many times. The rearrangement links TRBV5-1 to TRBJ1-1, with D tentatively TRBD1 (6 bases). V gave up 2 bases and J gave up 4 bases, with 9 bases separating them. Germline CDR1 reads SGHRS; CDR2 reads YFSETQ. The CDR3 consists of 13 residues. The CDR3 reads CASSLTGPTEAFF. Written as DNA, the CDR3 is TGCGCCAGCAGCTTAACAGGGCCCACTGAAGCTTTCTTT. The full variable domain, rest sourced from reference TRBV5-1 and TRBJ1-1, is KAGVTQTPRYLIKTRGQQVTLSCSPISGHRSVSWYQQTPGQGLQFLFEYFSETQRNKGNFPGRFSGRQFSNSRSEMNVSTLELGDSALYLCASSLTGPTEAFFGQGTRLTVV.

This clonotype was detected many times. J is TRBJ2-7 and V is TRBV29-1; D gene uncertain. CDR3 size: 12 residues. V dropped 6 bases and J dropped 0 bases, with 9 bases sitting between them. Germline-derived CDR1 and CDR2 are SQVTM and ANQGSEA. The CDR3 nucleotides are TGCAGCGTCCTGGACGCCTCCTACGAGCAGTACTTC. Encoded protein: CSVLDASYEQYF.

The chain employs TRBV11-2 and TRBJ2-2; D call uncertain. Germline CDR1 reads SGHAT; CDR2 reads FQNNGV. V was trimmed by 3 bases and J by 0 bases, leaving 20 bases between them. The CDR3 has 19 residues. The CDR3 region has the DNA TGTGCCAGCAGCTTTTTTTCGTTTAGACCGCAGACGAACACCGGGGAGCTGTTTTTT. Residues: CASSFFSFRPQTNTGELFF.

This clonotype was counted ten times or more. The V and J genes are TRBV10-3 and TRBJ2-2; D might be TRBD1 (5 bases). From germline, CDR1 is ENHRY and CDR2 SYGVKD. The CDR3 contains 14 residues. V was trimmed by 11 bases and J by 0 bases, leaving 13 bases between them. CDR3 loop: CASRADPNTGELFF. CDR3 DNA sequence: TGTGCCTCCAGGGCAGATCCGAACACCGGGGAGCTGTTTTTT.

This chain links TRBV19 with TRBJ1-2; 7 nucleotides align to TRBD1. V was clipped by 4 bases and J by 6 bases; unmatched bases: 5. The CDR3 consists of 13 residues. Germline V gene data show CDR1 as LNHDA and CDR2 as SQIVND (reference sequence). In nucleotides, the CDR3 is TGTGCCAGTAGTAGAGGGACAGTTAATGGCTACACCTTC. Its translation: CASSRGTVNGYTF. The full variable domain, with the rest looked up from reference TRBV19 and TRBJ1-2, is DGGITQSPKYLFRKEGQNVTLSCEQNLNHDAMYWYRQDPGQGLRLIYYSQIVNDFQKGDIAEGYSVSREKKESFPLTVTSAQKNPTAFYLCASSRGTVNGYTFGSGTRLTVV.

This clonotype was recorded a few times. The chain carries TRBV28 and TRBJ2-1; tentative D call: TRBD2 (5 bases). The CDR3 runs 16 residues. V was cut by 4 bases and J by 1 base, with 14 bases left in between. Germline V CDR1 and CDR2: MDHEN, SYDVKM. Written as DNA, the CDR3 is TGTGCCAGCAGTTCGGACTTCAACCTATCCTACAATGAGCAGTTCTTC. It is translated as CASSSDFNLSYNEQFF.

This clonotype was detected many times. The chain joins TRBV20-1 to TRBJ2-3, with a possible D match to TRBD2 (5 bases). V was shortened by 4 bases and J by 0 bases, with 5 bases between the two germline ends. The V gene's germline CDR1 is DFQATT and CDR2 SNEGSKA (reference sequence). The CDR3 length is 12 residues. The CDR3 DNA is TGCAGTGCTACGGGAAGCACAGATACGCAGTATTTT. Protein sequence: CSATGSTDTQYF.

This clonotype was observed at least ten times. V is TRBV28 and J is TRBJ1-6; weak D call: TRBD1 (5 bases). Germline lookup yields CDR1 MDHEN and CDR2 SYDVKM. V lost 8 bases and J 10 bases, leaving 12 bases between the germline ends. The CDR3 sequence is 12 residues long. The CDR3 here is CASGDGWSPLHF. The CDR3 DNA reads TGTGCCAGCGGGGACGGGTGGTCACCCCTCCACTTT.

This clonotype was observed at least ten times. The CDR3 DNA sequence: TGCAGTGCTAGAGAAGTCCCGGGGAGGGGATACAATGAGCAGTTCTTC. It yields the protein CSAREVPGRGYNEQFF. The chain couples TRBV20-1 to TRBJ2-1, with 7 bases that match TRBD2. J lost 4 bases, V lost 0 bases, and 9 bases had no gene match. The CDR3 sequence is 16 residues long. Per germline, CDR1 DFQATT and CDR2 SNEGSKA (reference sequence).

This clonotype was detected only a few times. The V and J genes are TRBV7-9 and TRBJ2-7; the match to TRBD2 covers 13 bases. Losses at the gene ends were 4 bases for V and 6 bases for J; bases not matched to a gene: 9. The CDR3 is 16 residues long. From germline, CDR1 is SEHNR and CDR2 FQNEAQ (reference sequence). The CDR3 sequence is CASSSGTSGIGFEQYF. The DNA for the CDR3 is TGTGCCAGCAGCTCCGGGACTAGCGGGATTGGTTTCGAGCAGTACTTC. The variable domain in full, with the rest retrieved from reference TRBV7-9 and TRBJ2-7, is DTGVSQNPRHKITKRGQNVTFRCDPISEHNRLYWYRQTLGQGPEFLTYFQNEAQLEKSRLLSDRFSAERPKGSFSTLEIQRTEQGDSAMYLCASSSGTSGIGFEQYFGPGTRLTVT.